The entry below gives a single T cell receptor beta chain sequence along with its context. CDR1 is MNHEY and CDR2 is SVGEGT in the germline V gene. Between the trimmed V and J ends, which lost 5 bases and 2 bases, there was a span of 13 bases. The CDR3 length is 15 residues. Each donor supplied 7.5 to 10 milliliters of peripheral blood. Total RNA amounts of at least 5 micrograms were extracted per sample. This entry comes from a study of blood T cells in healthy people across ages. Sample-barcoded 5' priming and a J-beta primer mix drove a second PCR of 7 to 11 cycles. MiXCR was run by TCRdb on the 5' RACE reads, yielding one entry per CDR3 protein. The sample consists of 850,000 to 1,300,000 distinct CDR3 sequences, 40% to 45% of them appearing once.

Sequenced input: blood. This receptor was taken from a woman aged 55-69 years in good health. The rearrangement uses TRBV6-2 or TRBV6-3 and TRBJ2-1; possibly TRBD2 for D (6 bases). The DNA of the CDR3 is TGTGCCAGCAGTCGCGGAGGGCCCACCTACAATGAGCAGTTCTTC. This codes for CASSRGGPTYNEQFF.